Described below is a single T cell receptor (beta chain) sequence and its context. This entry belongs to a study of blood T cell repertoires in COVID-19. Study at large: COVID-19 samples from acute and convalescent phases originated in the United States, Italy and Spain. T cells, B-cell-depleted T cells, or PBMCs provided the cDNA or gDNA that served as material.

The table came from immunoSEQ multiplex PCR; TCRdb's copy has only in-frame clones and leaves some out. The data show approximately 260,000 clones, approximately 84% seen once. Per germline, CDR1 KGHSH and CDR2 LQKENI. With 4 bases clipped from V and 1 base from J, the junction kept 9 bases outside the gene matches. The CDR3 loop spans 18 amino acids. J is TRBJ2-3 and V is TRBV18; 12 bases agree with TRBD2. Material: peripheral blood. This TCR derives from a human donor in a cohort sampled during active COVID-19. This chain's CDR3 is CASSLSSGRATGTDTQYF. In nucleotides, the CDR3 is TGTGCCAGCTCACTATCTAGCGGGAGGGCCACAGGCACAGATACGCAGTATTTT.